The rows below give T cell receptor beta chains drawn from one sample of a study of OX40 agonist ivuxolimab in advanced cancers. Using immunoSEQ multiplex PCR, the repertoire was profiled, and TCRdb retains in-frame clones only, with some absent. The sample records 60,000 or so clones, 86% being singletons. The specimen was CD4+ or CD8+ T cells sorted from blood, collected in a trial of the OX40 agonist ivuxolimab. These TCRs come from an adult with an advanced solid tumor such as melanoma, head and neck, liver or kidney cancer. Both conserved end residues are part of each CDR3. A D gene is named only where the DNA matches it firmly. Expanded clones are given a class, and other clones once, few, many or no size at all.

j_gene | abundance | d_gene | v_gene | CDR3nt | CDR3aa
TRBJ1-2 | - | TRBD1 | TRBV19 | TGTGCCAGTACCCCAGGGGGCTACGGCTACACCTTC | CASTPGGYGYTF
TRBJ1-2 | - | - | TRBV11-2 | TGTGCCAGCAGACAGGACCTTTTACTTTATGGCTACACCTTC | CASRQDLLLYGYTF
TRBJ2-5 | - | - | TRBV7-9 | TGTGCCAGCAGCCACGGGATGGGTTGGGAGACCCAGTACTTC | CASSHGMGWETQYF
TRBJ1-5 | few | TRBD1 | TRBV27 | TGTGCCAGCAGTTTTTCCAGGGGGCTCAATCAGCCCCAGCATTTT | CASSFSRGLNQPQHF
TRBJ2-7 | once | TRBD1 | TRBV11-2 | TGTGCCAGCAGCTTTGGTCAGGGGGCACTCGAGCAGTACTTC | CASSFGQGALEQYF
TRBJ2-7 | - | - | TRBV19 | TGTGCCAGTAGTGGAGCTACCTACTACGAGCAGTACTTC | CASSGATYYEQYF
TRBJ1-2 | once | - | TRBV29-1 | TGCAGCGTTGGCCCAACCTCATTGGATGGCTACACCTTC | CSVGPTSLDGYTF
TRBJ2-1 | - | - | TRBV18 | TGTGCCAGCTCACCGCCTGGGGGGGCGGATGAGCAGTTCTTC | CASSPPGGADEQFF
TRBJ2-7 | - | TRBD1 | TRBV4-2 | TGTGCCAGCAGCCACCCACAACAGGGGGCGCAGCCCAGTTATCAGTACTTC | CASSHPQQGAQPSYQYF
TRBJ2-6 | - | - | TRBV28 | TGTGCCAGCAGTTTAGACCGCGTCGGGGGCGTCCTGACTTTC | CASSLDRVGGVLTF
TRBJ2-7 | - | TRBD1 | TRBV5-5 | TGTGCCAGCAGCCTTACAGGGGCCCCTCTCTACGAGCAGTACTTC | CASSLTGAPLYEQYF
TRBJ2-7 | once | - | TRBV6-5 | TGTGCCAGCAGTCACTACACTAGTGGTGTGGACGAGCAGTACTTC | CASSHYTSGVDEQYF
TRBJ1-1 | - | - | TRBV4-1 | TGCGCCAGCAGCCCGTCGACCGGAATGAACACTGAAGCTTTCTTT | CASSPSTGMNTEAFF
TRBJ1-1 | - | TRBD1 | TRBV27 | TGTGCCAGCAGCCCTCGACAGGGGAAGAACACTGAAGCTTTCTTT | CASSPRQGKNTEAFF
TRBJ2-3 | - | - | TRBV28 | TGTGCCGCTAGGGACTTGAGCACAGATACGCAGTATTTT | CAARDLSTDTQYF
TRBJ2-1 | - | - | TRBV19 | TGTGCCAGTAGTATGACGGGGCAGTACAATGAGCAGTTCTTC | CASSMTGQYNEQFF
TRBJ2-3 | - | - | TRBV11-3 | TGTGCCAGCAGCTTTGGGGCAGGGGTATCTGATACGCAGTATTTT | CASSFGAGVSDTQYF
TRBJ2-2 | medium-sized | TRBD1 | TRBV27 | TGTGCCAGCCGGGGACAGGGTTTTAGTGGGGGGCCCCCCGGGGAGCTGTTTTTT | CASRGQGFSGGPPGELFF
TRBJ2-7 | - | - | TRBV27 | TGTGCCAGCAGTCCCTCTAGTGGGGGATCCTACGAGCAGTACTTC | CASSPSSGGSYEQYF
TRBJ2-1 | once | TRBD1 | TRBV7-3 | TGTGCCAGCAGCTTAATTGCCGGGGGACAGGCCTACAATGAGCAGTTCTTC | CASSLIAGGQAYNEQFF
TRBJ2-7 | - | - | TRBV11-2 | TGTGCCAGCAGCTTAGGAGAATACGAGCAGTACTTC | CASSLGEYEQYF
TRBJ1-1 | - | TRBD1 | TRBV6-6 | TGTGCCAGCAGTACCTGGACAGGTAGAGAGAACACTGAAGCTTTCTTT | CASSTWTGRENTEAFF
TRBJ2-3 | - | TRBD2 | TRBV7-2 | TGTGCCAGCAGCTTAGCGGTAGCGGGGGGCACAGATACGCAGTATTTT | CASSLAVAGGTDTQYF
TRBJ2-7 | - | - | TRBV11-2 | TGTGCCAGCAGCTTAATATATGTGGGGGGGCCTGGCGAGCAGTACTTC | CASSLIYVGGPGEQYF
TRBJ2-1 | - | TRBD2 | TRBV7-9 | TGTGCCAGCAGCTCCCAGACTAGCGGGGGGAACTCCTACAATGAGCAGTTCTTC | CASSSQTSGGNSYNEQFF
TRBJ2-7 | few | - | TRBV7-8 | TGTGCCAGCAGCCCCCAGGCGGGGAGCTCCTACGAGCAGTACTTC | CASSPQAGSSYEQYF
TRBJ1-2 | - | - | TRBV19 | TGTGCCAGTAGTATAGGGACACCAGCGCCCTATGGCTACACCTTC | CASSIGTPAPYGYTF
TRBJ1-4 | - | - | TRBV7-6 | TGTGCCAGCAGCTTAGGAGGGACGGCTAATGAAAAACTGTTTTTT | CASSLGGTANEKLFF
TRBJ2-7 | once | TRBD1 | TRBV10-2 | TGCGCCAGCAGCGCCGGGACAGTGTACGAGCAGTACTTC | CASSAGTVYEQYF
TRBJ2-7 | - | - | TRBV15 | TGTGCCACCAGCAGACGAAGTGGGACCTCCTACGAGCAGTACTTC | CATSRRSGTSYEQYF
TRBJ2-1 | - | - | TRBV9 | TGTGCCAGCAGCGTTAGTGGGGGTTTTAATGAGCAGTTCTTC | CASSVSGGFNEQFF
TRBJ1-2 | once | - | TRBV11-2 | TGTGCCAGCAGCCCCCTAGTCCTTCGGGGTAATAACTATGGCTACACCTTC | CASSPLVLRGNNYGYTF
TRBJ1-3 | - | - | TRBV12-5 | TGTGCTAGTGGTTTCGGCAGCATGAGCGGAAACACCATATATTTT | CASGFGSMSGNTIYF
TRBJ1-5 | - | - | TRBV5-8 | TGTGCCAGCAGACTAGGGGTGGGCAATCAGCCCCAGCATTTT | CASRLGVGNQPQHF
TRBJ2-7 | - | - | TRBV4-1 | TGCGCCAGCAGCCCCTCTACGGGATACGAGCAGTACTTC | CASSPSTGYEQYF
TRBJ2-7 | - | - | TRBV7-6 | TGTGCCAGCAGCTTAGTAACCCAGGCTGGCGAGCAGTACTTC | CASSLVTQAGEQYF
TRBJ1-4 | - | - | TRBV4-1 | TGCGCCAGCAGCCAAGCCTTAGGGTTTGAACTGTTTTTT | CASSQALGFELFF
TRBJ1-2 | once | - | TRBV5-5 | TGTGCCAGCAGCTTGGGGCGGGGGCTCGGCACCTTC | CASSLGRGLGTF
TRBJ1-1 | - | - | TRBV4-2 | TGTGCCAGCAGCCAGTGGTCTGGTGAGAAAGAAGCTTTCTTT | CASSQWSGEKEAFF
TRBJ1-1 | - | - | TRBV5-1 | TGCGCCAGCAGCTTGGCCGGTCAGACGAACACTGAAGCTTTCTTT | CASSLAGQTNTEAFF
TRBJ2-4 | few | - | TRBV5-1 | TGCGCCAGCAGCGGGCAATGGAACATTCAGTACTTC | CASSGQWNIQYF